A selection of T cell receptor beta chains follows, all from one sample in a study of T cell responses to AZD1222 COVID-19 vaccine. Produced via immunoSEQ multiplex PCR; TCRdb's table is partial and in-frame only. The data show about 100,000 clones, roughly nine tenths seen once. The sequences come from peripheral blood, collected on day 0 of MenACWY control vaccination. The source is an adult in good health. Both conserved end residues are part of each CDR3. Fields, in order: CDR3 protein, CDR3 DNA, J gene, clone size, D gene, V gene. A D gene is named only where the DNA matches it firmly. Where a row states a size, it is once, few, many or the class of an expanded clone; other rows omit it.

CDR3 protein: CASSPLEVNTEAFF; CDR3 DNA: TGTGCCAGCTCACCCCTAGAAGTGAACACTGAAGCTTTCTTT; J gene: TRBJ1-1; clone size: NA; D gene: NA; V gene: TRBV18
CDR3 protein: CASSPRTGRMNEQFF; CDR3 DNA: TGTGCCAGCAGCCCCCGGACAGGTCGGATGAATGAGCAGTTCTTC; J gene: TRBJ2-1; clone size: NA; D gene: TRBD1; V gene: TRBV9
CDR3 protein: CASSIGRVGTEAFF; CDR3 DNA: TGTGCCAGTAGTATTGGCAGGGTGGGAACTGAAGCTTTCTTT; J gene: TRBJ1-1; clone size: NA; D gene: NA; V gene: TRBV19
CDR3 protein: CASSYLSGVANEKLFF; CDR3 DNA: TGTGCCAGCAGTTACCTCTCCGGGGTAGCTAATGAAAAACTGTTTTTT; J gene: TRBJ1-4; clone size: NA; D gene: NA; V gene: TRBV27
CDR3 protein: CASSLGGSSYEQYF; CDR3 DNA: TGTGCCAGCAGCTTGGGAGGGAGCTCCTACGAGCAGTACTTC; J gene: TRBJ2-7; clone size: NA; D gene: NA; V gene: TRBV5-6
CDR3 protein: CASSRRDYGYTF; CDR3 DNA: TGCGCCAGCAGCCGGAGAGACTATGGCTACACCTTC; J gene: TRBJ1-2; clone size: NA; D gene: NA; V gene: TRBV5-1
CDR3 protein: CASSFTGGYTF; CDR3 DNA: TGTGCCAGCAGTTTTACAGGAGGCTACACCTTC; J gene: TRBJ1-2; clone size: NA; D gene: NA; V gene: TRBV12-3/TRBV12-4
CDR3 protein: CASSVELAGRLETQYF; CDR3 DNA: TGTGCCAGCAGCGTAGAACTAGCGGGGAGACTTGAGACCCAGTACTTC; J gene: TRBJ2-5; clone size: NA; D gene: TRBD2; V gene: TRBV9
CDR3 protein: CASSSPGRVEQYF; CDR3 DNA: TGTGCCAGCAGTTCCCCCGGGAGGGTCGAGCAGTACTTC; J gene: TRBJ2-7; clone size: NA; D gene: TRBD2; V gene: TRBV6-5
CDR3 protein: CASSGGELFF; CDR3 DNA: TGTGCCAGTAGCGGCGGGGAGCTGTTTTTT; J gene: TRBJ2-2; clone size: once; D gene: NA; V gene: TRBV11-2
CDR3 protein: CASRTLDSRRQFF; CDR3 DNA: TGTGCCAGCCGGACTTTAGACTCCCGCAGGCAGTTCTTC; J gene: TRBJ2-1; clone size: once; D gene: NA; V gene: TRBV2
CDR3 protein: CASSLVEAGELFF; CDR3 DNA: TGTGCCAGCAGTTTGGTAGAGGCCGGGGAGCTGTTTTTT; J gene: TRBJ2-2; clone size: NA; D gene: NA; V gene: TRBV12-3/TRBV12-4
CDR3 protein: CASSPGRGAYEQYF; CDR3 DNA: TGTGCCAGCAGTCCCGGGCGGGGGGCCTACGAGCAGTACTTC; J gene: TRBJ2-7; clone size: NA; D gene: TRBD2; V gene: TRBV6-2/TRBV6-3
CDR3 protein: CASSLERRGYTF; CDR3 DNA: TGTGCCAGCAGCTTAGAGAGGAGGGGCTACACCTTC; J gene: TRBJ1-2; clone size: NA; D gene: NA; V gene: TRBV7-8
CDR3 protein: CASSLSTAHYEQYF; CDR3 DNA: TGTGCCAGCAGTTTAAGTACAGCACACTACGAGCAGTACTTC; J gene: TRBJ2-7; clone size: NA; D gene: NA; V gene: TRBV27
CDR3 protein: CASSSGQGYEQYF; CDR3 DNA: TGCGCCAGCAGTTCGGGACAGGGCTACGAGCAGTACTTC; J gene: TRBJ2-7; clone size: NA; D gene: TRBD1; V gene: TRBV4-1
CDR3 protein: CATSSRGTYNEQFF; CDR3 DNA: TGTGCCACCTCGAGCAGGGGAACCTACAATGAGCAGTTCTTC; J gene: TRBJ2-1; clone size: NA; D gene: NA; V gene: TRBV27
CDR3 protein: CASSYARGNTEAFF; CDR3 DNA: TGTGCCAGCAGTTACGCCAGGGGGAACACTGAAGCTTTCTTT; J gene: TRBJ1-1; clone size: once; D gene: NA; V gene: TRBV6-5
CDR3 protein: CASSSGTGSYEQYF; CDR3 DNA: TGTGCCAGCAGCTCCGGGACAGGCTCCTACGAGCAGTACTTC; J gene: TRBJ2-7; clone size: few; D gene: TRBD1; V gene: TRBV3-1/TRBV3-2
CDR3 protein: CASSLPSGDEQYF; CDR3 DNA: TGTGCCAGCAGCTTACCTAGCGGGGACGAGCAGTACTTC; J gene: TRBJ2-7; clone size: NA; D gene: TRBD2; V gene: TRBV11-2
CDR3 protein: CASSLGQRGNTIYF; CDR3 DNA: TGTGCCAGCTCACTAGGACAGCGTGGAAACACCATATATTTT; J gene: TRBJ1-3; clone size: NA; D gene: NA; V gene: TRBV18
CDR3 protein: CASSTLAGDTDTQYF; CDR3 DNA: TGTGCCAGCAGCACACTAGCGGGGGACACAGATACGCAGTATTTT; J gene: TRBJ2-3; clone size: NA; D gene: TRBD2; V gene: TRBV7-9
CDR3 protein: CASSQPTGLSYEQYF; CDR3 DNA: TGTGCCAGCAGCCAACCTACAGGGCTCTCCTACGAGCAGTACTTC; J gene: TRBJ2-7; clone size: NA; D gene: NA; V gene: TRBV28
CDR3 protein: CASSSSTGGDSPLHF; CDR3 DNA: NA; J gene: TRBJ1-6; clone size: NA; D gene: NA; V gene: TRBV27
CDR3 protein: CASTQGYSTDTQYF; CDR3 DNA: TGTGCCAGCACTCAGGGTTATAGCACAGATACGCAGTATTTT; J gene: TRBJ2-3; clone size: NA; D gene: NA; V gene: TRBV2
CDR3 protein: CASTPGNSYEQYF; CDR3 DNA: TGTGCCAGCACCCCAGGAAACTCCTACGAGCAGTACTTC; J gene: TRBJ2-7; clone size: NA; D gene: NA; V gene: TRBV27
CDR3 protein: CAISESTGRANEKLFF; CDR3 DNA: TGTGCCATCAGTGAGTCGACGGGCAGGGCTAATGAAAAACTGTTTTTT; J gene: TRBJ1-4; clone size: NA; D gene: NA; V gene: TRBV10-3
CDR3 protein: CASSRFTGATNEKLFF; CDR3 DNA: TGTGCCAGCAGCAGGTTCACAGGGGCAACTAATGAAAAACTGTTTTTT; J gene: TRBJ1-4; clone size: NA; D gene: TRBD1; V gene: TRBV27
CDR3 protein: CASSLPLAGGTDTQYF; CDR3 DNA: TGTGCCAGCAGCCTCCCCCTAGCGGGGGGCACAGATACGCAGTATTTT; J gene: TRBJ2-3; clone size: NA; D gene: TRBD2; V gene: TRBV7-3
CDR3 protein: CASSWGQGLHYGYTF; CDR3 DNA: TGTGCCAGCAGTTGGGGGCAGGGCCTTCACTATGGCTACACCTTC; J gene: TRBJ1-2; clone size: once; D gene: NA; V gene: TRBV27
CDR3 protein: CASSLDFRGPYEQYF; CDR3 DNA: TGCGCCAGCAGCTTGGATTTCAGGGGTCCCTACGAGCAGTACTTC; J gene: TRBJ2-7; clone size: NA; D gene: NA; V gene: TRBV5-1
CDR3 protein: CAWSIVRSYEQYF; CDR3 DNA: TGTGCCTGGAGTATCGTCAGATCGTACGAGCAGTACTTC; J gene: TRBJ2-7; clone size: NA; D gene: NA; V gene: TRBV30
CDR3 protein: CASSQDLAGGQLNEQFF; CDR3 DNA: TGTGCCAGCAGCCAAGATCTAGCGGGGGGGCAGCTCAATGAGCAGTTCTTC; J gene: TRBJ2-1; clone size: NA; D gene: TRBD2; V gene: TRBV3-1/TRBV3-2
CDR3 protein: CASSEGQGTDTQYF; CDR3 DNA: TGCGCCAGCAGCGAAGGACAGGGCACAGATACGCAGTATTTT; J gene: TRBJ2-3; clone size: NA; D gene: TRBD1; V gene: TRBV5-1
CDR3 protein: CASSRLAGGYYNEQFF; CDR3 DNA: TGTGCCAGCAGCAGACTAGCGGGGGGTTACTACAATGAGCAGTTCTTC; J gene: TRBJ2-1; clone size: NA; D gene: TRBD2; V gene: TRBV2
CDR3 protein: CASRGLGPSGNTIYF; CDR3 DNA: TGTGCCAGCAGGGGGTTAGGGCCCTCTGGAAACACCATATATTTT; J gene: TRBJ1-3; clone size: few; D gene: NA; V gene: TRBV6-5
CDR3 protein: CASRVAGSTDTQYF; CDR3 DNA: TGTGCCAGCAGGGTAGCGGGGAGCACAGATACGCAGTATTTT; J gene: TRBJ2-3; clone size: NA; D gene: TRBD2; V gene: TRBV25-1
CDR3 protein: CASSTVNNSPLHF; CDR3 DNA: TGTGCCAGCAGTACAGTGAATAATTCACCCCTCCACTTT; J gene: TRBJ1-6; clone size: NA; D gene: NA; V gene: TRBV6-2/TRBV6-3
CDR3 protein: CASSFTGTEAFF; CDR3 DNA: TGTGCCAGCAGTTTCACAGGTACTGAAGCTTTCTTT; J gene: TRBJ1-1; clone size: NA; D gene: NA; V gene: TRBV27
CDR3 protein: CASSMLQGAVQPQHF; CDR3 DNA: TGTGCCAGCAGTATGCTACAGGGGGCGGTTCAGCCCCAGCATTTT; J gene: TRBJ1-5; clone size: NA; D gene: TRBD1; V gene: TRBV27
CDR3 protein: CASSYGQAREQYF; CDR3 DNA: TGTGCCAGCAGTTACGGACAGGCCCGAGAGCAGTACTTC; J gene: TRBJ2-7; clone size: few; D gene: TRBD1; V gene: TRBV6-2/TRBV6-3
CDR3 protein: CASSQKTVNTGELFF; CDR3 DNA: TGCGCCAGCAGCCAAAAGACAGTGAACACCGGGGAGCTGTTTTTT; J gene: TRBJ2-2; clone size: once; D gene: NA; V gene: TRBV4-3
CDR3 protein: CASSSSPGRAPLHF; CDR3 DNA: TGTGCCAGCAGTTCTAGCCCCGGGAGGGCACCCCTCCACTTT; J gene: TRBJ1-6; clone size: NA; D gene: NA; V gene: TRBV6-1
CDR3 protein: CASSFRITDTQYF; CDR3 DNA: TGTGCTAGCAGCTTCCGTATCACAGATACGCAGTATTTT; J gene: TRBJ2-3; clone size: NA; D gene: NA; V gene: TRBV7-7
CDR3 protein: CASWEAQGYGYTF; CDR3 DNA: TGTGCCAGTTGGGAGGCTCAAGGATATGGCTACACCTTC; J gene: TRBJ1-2; clone size: NA; D gene: NA; V gene: TRBV2
CDR3 protein: CASSPTGLGYNEQFF; CDR3 DNA: TGTGCCAGCAGCCCCACAGGGCTAGGGTACAATGAGCAGTTCTTC; J gene: TRBJ2-1; clone size: NA; D gene: NA; V gene: TRBV3-1/TRBV3-2
CDR3 protein: CASSPGQAYEQYF; CDR3 DNA: TGTGCCAGCAGCCCAGGACAGGCCTACGAGCAGTACTTC; J gene: TRBJ2-7; clone size: NA; D gene: TRBD1; V gene: TRBV11-2
CDR3 protein: CASSYGQGHQFF; CDR3 DNA: TGTGCCAGCAGTTACGGCCAGGGGCATCAGTTCTTC; J gene: TRBJ2-1; clone size: NA; D gene: NA; V gene: TRBV6-2/TRBV6-3
CDR3 protein: CATSRKGIPTNEKLFF; CDR3 DNA: TGTGCCACCAGCAGAAAGGGGATTCCAACTAATGAAAAACTGTTTTTT; J gene: TRBJ1-4; clone size: NA; D gene: NA; V gene: TRBV15
CDR3 protein: CASSLRGDYEQYF; CDR3 DNA: TGTGCCAGTAGTTTGCGGGGGGACTACGAGCAGTACTTC; J gene: TRBJ2-7; clone size: NA; D gene: TRBD2; V gene: TRBV19